This TCR beta chain appears in the sequencing data of a study of blood T cell repertoires in COVID-19. About the study: There were acute and convalescent COVID-19 samples, and they came from the United States, Italy and Spain. PBMCs, B-cell-depleted T cells, or T cells provided the cDNA or gDNA that made up the material.

Original methodology: Quantification of nucleated cells was approximated via reference gene primer amplification. Produced via immunoSEQ multiplex PCR; TCRdb's table is partial and in-frame only. Clone size and V and J calls were adopted from that table, with D and trimming inferred from the DNA. The sample has 55,000 to 75,000 clones; under 90% are singletons. CDR1 and CDR2 from the germline V gene are SGHRS and YFSETQ. The CDR3 runs 16 residues. Trimming cost V 0 bases and J 3 bases; bases outside gene matches: 9. This clonotype originated in a man aged 70-80 years who had recovered from COVID-19. The chain recombines TRBV5-1 with TRBJ2-7, with 7 bases matching TRBD1. The material sequenced was peripheral blood. The CDR3 nucleotides are TGCGCCAGCAGCTTGGAGGTCTGGACAGGTGACTACGAGCAGTACTTC. It translates to CASSLEVWTGDYEQYF.